This T cell receptor beta chain is from a study of human T cells and chemical hapten exposure. Study details: During the roughly 23-week study period, patients had diphenylcyclopropenone applied to the scalp every week.

The germline V gene has CDR1 SNHLY and CDR2 FYNNEI. The V and J ends lost 1 base and 10 bases respectively, with 13 bases between them. CDR3 length: 13 amino acids. MiXCR, applied by TCRdb to the RACE reads, yields one record per CDR3 protein. The sample carries tens of thousands of distinct CDR3 sequences, approximately 8% recorded once. The sample's time point: patch test 1, 2 weeks after DPC sensitization. As to treatment: therapeutic diphenylcyclopropenone sensitization with weekly scalp DPC. This clonotype was seen at least ten times. The chain joins TRBV2 to TRBJ1-1; D is ambiguous. This sample comprised whole blood, obtained in connection with sensitization to the hapten diphenylcyclopropenone (DPC). This TCR derives from a woman in her 30s with alopecia areata. Some clones in this sample may be carry-over from other donors' samples. DNA of the CDR3: TGTGCCAGCAGTGAAGGTGCGGCGGGGAGAGCTTTCTTT. This sequence encodes CASSEGAAGRAFF.